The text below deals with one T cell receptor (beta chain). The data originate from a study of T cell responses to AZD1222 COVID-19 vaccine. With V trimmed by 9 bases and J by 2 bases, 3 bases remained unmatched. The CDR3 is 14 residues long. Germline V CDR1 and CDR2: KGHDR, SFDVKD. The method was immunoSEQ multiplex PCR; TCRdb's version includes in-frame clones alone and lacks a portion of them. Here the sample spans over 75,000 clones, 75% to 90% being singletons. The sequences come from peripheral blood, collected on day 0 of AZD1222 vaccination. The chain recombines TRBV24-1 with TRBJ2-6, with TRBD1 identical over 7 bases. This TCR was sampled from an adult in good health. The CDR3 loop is CATHQGAGANVLTF. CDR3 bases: TGTGCCACCCACCAGGGGGCTGGGGCCAACGTCCTGACTTTC.